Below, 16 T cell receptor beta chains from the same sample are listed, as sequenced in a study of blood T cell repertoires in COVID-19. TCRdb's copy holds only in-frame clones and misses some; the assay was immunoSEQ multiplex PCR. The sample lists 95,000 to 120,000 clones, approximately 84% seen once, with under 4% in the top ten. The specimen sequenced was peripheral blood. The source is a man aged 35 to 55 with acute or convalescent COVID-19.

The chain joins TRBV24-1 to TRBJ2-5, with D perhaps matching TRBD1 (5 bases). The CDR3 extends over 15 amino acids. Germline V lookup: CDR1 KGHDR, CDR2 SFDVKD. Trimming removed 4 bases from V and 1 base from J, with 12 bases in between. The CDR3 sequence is CATSEPRVGQETQYF. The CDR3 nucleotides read TGTGCCACCAGTGAACCCAGGGTCGGCCAAGAGACCCAGTACTTC.

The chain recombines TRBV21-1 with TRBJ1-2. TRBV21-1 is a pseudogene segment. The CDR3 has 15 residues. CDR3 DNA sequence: TGTGCCAGCAGCAAAAGTCAGAGGGTGGAGGATGGCTACACCTTC. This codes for CASSKSQRVEDGYTF.

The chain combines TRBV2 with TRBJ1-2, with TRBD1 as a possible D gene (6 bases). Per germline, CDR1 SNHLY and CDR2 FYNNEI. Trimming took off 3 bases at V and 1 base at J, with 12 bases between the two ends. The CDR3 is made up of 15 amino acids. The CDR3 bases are TGTGCCAGCAGTGACACTGGACAGCATAACTATGGCTACACCTTC. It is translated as CASSDTGQHNYGYTF.

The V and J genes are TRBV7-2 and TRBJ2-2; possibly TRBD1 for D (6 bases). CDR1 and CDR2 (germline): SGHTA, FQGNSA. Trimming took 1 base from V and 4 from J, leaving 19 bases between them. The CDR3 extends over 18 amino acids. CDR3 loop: CASSLGATDSRGTGELFF. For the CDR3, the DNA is TGTGCCAGCAGCTTAGGAGCTACGGACAGCCGGGGCACCGGGGAGCTGTTTTTT.

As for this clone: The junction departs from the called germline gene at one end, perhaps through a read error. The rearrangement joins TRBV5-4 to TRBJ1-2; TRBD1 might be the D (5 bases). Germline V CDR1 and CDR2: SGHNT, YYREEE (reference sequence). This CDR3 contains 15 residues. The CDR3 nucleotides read TGTGCCAGCAGATTGGACCTGGGAGGGACTTCTGGCTACACCTTC. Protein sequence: CASRLDLGGTSGYTF.

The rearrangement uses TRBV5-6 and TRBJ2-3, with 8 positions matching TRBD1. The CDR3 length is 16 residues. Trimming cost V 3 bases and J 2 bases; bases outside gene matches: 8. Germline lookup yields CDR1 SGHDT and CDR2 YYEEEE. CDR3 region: CASSSRTGWSTDTQYF. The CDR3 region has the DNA TGTGCCAGCAGCTCCCGGACAGGGTGGTCCACAGATACGCAGTATTTT.

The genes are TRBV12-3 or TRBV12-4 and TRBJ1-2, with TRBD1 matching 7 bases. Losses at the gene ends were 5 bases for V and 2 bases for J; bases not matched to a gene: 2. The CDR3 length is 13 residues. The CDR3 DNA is TGTGCCAGCAGTCGACAGGGAAACTATGGCTACACCTTC. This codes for CASSRQGNYGYTF.

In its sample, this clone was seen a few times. The CDR3 region has the DNA TGCGCCAGCAGCTTGGCCGTGACCGGGGAGCTGTTTTTT. Its protein is CASSLAVTGELFF. The V call is TRBV5-1, the J call TRBJ2-2; D unresolved. The length of the CDR3 is 13 residues. Germline V CDR1 and CDR2: SGHRS, YFSETQ. V was trimmed by 0 bases and J by 5 bases, leaving 5 bases between them.

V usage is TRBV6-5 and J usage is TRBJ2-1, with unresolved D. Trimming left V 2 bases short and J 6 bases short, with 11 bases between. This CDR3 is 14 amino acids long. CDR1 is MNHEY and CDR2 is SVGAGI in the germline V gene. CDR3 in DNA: TGTGCCAGCAGTTACGGGCACAGCATCAATGAGCAGTTCTTC. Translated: CASSYGHSINEQFF.

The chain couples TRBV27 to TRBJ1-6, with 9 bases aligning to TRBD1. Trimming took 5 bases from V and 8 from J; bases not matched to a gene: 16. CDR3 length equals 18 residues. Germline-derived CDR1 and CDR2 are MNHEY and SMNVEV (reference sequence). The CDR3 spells CASSTPTTGTGLDSPLHF. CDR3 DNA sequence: TGTGCCAGCAGTACCCCAACCACCGGGACAGGGTTAGATTCACCCCTCCACTTT.

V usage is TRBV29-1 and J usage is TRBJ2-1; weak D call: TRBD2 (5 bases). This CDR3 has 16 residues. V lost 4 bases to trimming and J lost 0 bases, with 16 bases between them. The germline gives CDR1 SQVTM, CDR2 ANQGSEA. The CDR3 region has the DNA TGCAGCGTTGCTGACGGGGAACTTAGCTCCTACAATGAGCAGTTCTTC. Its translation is CSVADGELSSYNEQFF.

The DNA for the CDR3 is TGTGCCAGTTCCCCAGATCGGGGGGGCTCCCCGCATGAGCAGTTCTTC. Protein sequence: CASSPDRGGSPHEQFF. V gene TRBV19 combines with J gene TRBJ2-1; the match to TRBD2 covers 8 bases. Germline assignment: CDR1 LNHDA and CDR2 SQIVND (reference sequence). Trimming took 8 bases from V and 8 from J; bases not matched to a gene: 17. This CDR3 region has 16 residues. The variable domain in full, with the rest retrieved from reference TRBV19 and TRBJ2-1, is DGGITQSPKYLFRKEGQNVTLSCEQNLNHDAMYWYRQDPGQGLRLIYYSQIVNDFQKGDIAEGYSVSREKKESFPLTVTSAQKNPTAFYLCASSPDRGGSPHEQFFGPGTRLTVL.

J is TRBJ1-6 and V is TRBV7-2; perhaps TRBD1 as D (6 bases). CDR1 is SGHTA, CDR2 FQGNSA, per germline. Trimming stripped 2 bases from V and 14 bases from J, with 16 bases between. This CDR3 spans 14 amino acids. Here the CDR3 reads CASSLQGPGSALHF. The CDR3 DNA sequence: TGTGCCAGCAGCTTACAGGGGCCTGGATCAGCCCTCCACTTT.

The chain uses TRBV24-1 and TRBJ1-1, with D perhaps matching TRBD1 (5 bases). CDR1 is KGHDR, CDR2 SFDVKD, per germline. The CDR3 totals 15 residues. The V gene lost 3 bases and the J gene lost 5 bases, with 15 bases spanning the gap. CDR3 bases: TGTGCCACCAGTGATGCCCGGACGGGGGAAACTGAAGCTTTCTTT. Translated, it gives CATSDARTGETEAFF.

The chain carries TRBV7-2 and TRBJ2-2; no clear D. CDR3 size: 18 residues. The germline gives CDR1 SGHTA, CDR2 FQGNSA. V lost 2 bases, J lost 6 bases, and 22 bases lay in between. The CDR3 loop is CASSLYPPGSGSAGELFF. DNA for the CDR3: TGTGCCAGCAGCTTATACCCCCCGGGTTCGGGTAGTGCCGGGGAGCTGTTTTTT.

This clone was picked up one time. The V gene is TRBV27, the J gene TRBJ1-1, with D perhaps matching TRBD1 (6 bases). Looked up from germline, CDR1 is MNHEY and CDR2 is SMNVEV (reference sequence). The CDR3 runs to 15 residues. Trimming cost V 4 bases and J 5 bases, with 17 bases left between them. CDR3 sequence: CASSSLFDRQTEAFF. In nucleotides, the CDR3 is TGTGCCAGCAGTTCCCTCTTTGACAGGCAGACTGAAGCTTTCTTT.